Detailed here is one TCR beta chain. Its antigen is currently unknown. This record belongs to a study of post-analysis software for immune sequencing data. Notes on the study in general: With TRBV5-6, TRBV5-1 and TRBV20-1 included, about five TRBV segments were more frequent in patients than in controls. Versus controls, multiple sclerosis patients showed significantly lower diversity (normalized Chao1).

The authors incorporated unique molecular identifiers into the TCR beta cDNA libraries. TCRdb reprocessed the PCR reads via MiXCR and lists one record per CDR3 protein. The table has 600,000 to 700,000 distinct CDR3 sequences, around 60% seen once; the top ten hold about 11%. The CDR3 consists of 16 residues. Germline CDR1 MNHEY, CDR2 SVGAGI. V gave up 6 bases and J gave up 8 bases; unmatched junction bases: 13. The V gene is TRBV6-5, the J gene TRBJ1-4, with 9 bases that match TRBD1. Sample: blood. The sequence derives from a girl between 2 and 10 years old with multiple sclerosis. The CDR3 nucleotides read TGTGCCAGCAGCAACCCGGGAGGGACAGGGCGCGAAAAACTGTTTTTT. Translating it yields CASSNPGGTGREKLFF.